This TCR beta chain stems from a study of blood T cells in healthy people across ages. General study findings and limits: Versus aged donors, long-lived donors had higher diversity and more naive CD4+ cells. Diversity estimates drawn from one million T cells were deemed underestimates.

A second PCR, run for 7 to 11 cycles, used a sample-barcoded 5' primer plus a J-beta primer mix. Each of the samples gave a minimum of 2.5 million paired-end reads that contained CDR3. One entry per CDR3 protein results from TCRdb running MiXCR on the 5' RACE reads. The sample yields roughly 550,000 distinct CDR3 sequences, around 24% seen once. Concerning this clonotype: Its antigen is not known.

CDR3 size: 15 residues. The germline CDR1 and CDR2 sequences are SGHTA and FQGNSA. Separately, the same data were catalogued under a study of T cells of mothers and their children. That paper notes: All donors were healthy and Caucasian; they were a few mothers and their six children.

This clonotype was sampled from a boy between 10 and 17 years old in good health. V usage is TRBV7-2 and J usage is TRBJ2-5; 11 bases map to TRBD2. Judging by the DNA end, TRBJ2-1 fits better; the J call may be wrong. Sequenced input: blood. The CDR3 DNA sequence: TGTGCCAGCAGCTTCATAGCGGGGGGGCCCAATGAGCAGTTCTTC. Protein sequence: CASSFIAGGPNEQFF.